The 30 T cell receptor beta chains below were found in one sample sequenced in a study of T-cell reconstitution after alpha-beta-depleted transplantation in children. Preparation of the TCRbeta library was carried out with unique molecular identifiers. TCRdb called the PCR reads again in MiXCR, with one record for every CDR3 protein. This sample has about 420,000 distinct CDR3 sequences, with roughly 17% found just once. The starting material was PBMCs, mostly from graft donor cells, obtained 360 days after TCRalphabeta/CD19-depleted stem cell transplant. The receptor set was obtained from a boy younger than two who had a stem cell transplant for Wiskott-Aldrich syndrome, so the T cells may come from the graft donor.

This clonotype showed up just a few times. This chain joins TRBV6-1 and TRBJ1-5; D remains ambiguous. Germline values: CDR1 MNHNS, CDR2 SASEGT. There are 14 residues in the CDR3. Trimming removed 6 bases from V and 7 bases from J, with 16 bases in between. CDR3 DNA sequence: TGTGCCAGCAGCCTGGCGGGAGATTCACAGCCCCAGCATTTT. It specifies CASSLAGDSQPQHF.

There are a few counts of this clonotype. The chain employs TRBV24-1 and TRBJ2-1; the match to TRBD2 covers 8 bases. Germline values: CDR1 KGHDR, CDR2 SFDVKD. The junction had 15 bases not matched to a gene; V was cut back by 4 bases and J by 2 bases. The CDR3 has 19 amino acids. The CDR3 nucleotides are TGTGCCACCAGTGACCCCGTGACTAGCGTCGGAGGTGCCTACAATGAGCAGTTCTTC. It is translated as CATSDPVTSVGGAYNEQFF.

This clonotype was detected only a few times. V gene TRBV18 combines with J gene TRBJ2-7, with 8 positions matching TRBD1. Germline assignment: CDR1 KGHSH and CDR2 LQKENI. The CDR3 consists of 16 residues. J gave up 0 bases and V 4 bases, and 8 bases lay outside the gene matches. The chain's CDR3 is CASSQRTRGLSYEQYF. CDR3 in DNA: TGTGCCAGCTCACAGCGGACCAGGGGGCTCTCCTACGAGCAGTACTTC.

CDR3 in DNA: TGTGCCAGCAGTTTGATAGCGGGTGCCCTCAATGAGCAGTTCTTC. Amino acids: CASSLIAGALNEQFF. The chain is built from TRBV28 and TRBJ2-1; 7 bases match TRBD2. Trimming removed 3 bases from V and 6 bases from J; junction bases left unmatched: 8. Germline V gives CDR1 MDHEN, CDR2 SYDVKM. The CDR3 extends over 15 amino acids.

The table lists this clonotype with a few counts. The V and J genes are TRBV5-1 and TRBJ2-1; TRBD2 agrees at 7 bases. Germline CDR1 is SGHRS and CDR2 is YFSETQ. J gave up 9 bases and V 4 bases, and 13 bases lay outside the gene matches. The CDR3 extends over 15 amino acids. The DNA for the CDR3 is TGCGCCAGCAGCATAATCCGAGGGAGGGTCGGTGAGCAGTTCTTC. Translated, it gives CASSIIRGRVGEQFF.

The V call is TRBV5-1, the J call TRBJ2-1, with D possibly TRBD2 on 5 matching bases. The CDR3 totals 18 residues. CDR1 and CDR2 (germline): SGHRS, YFSETQ. V was shortened by 0 bases and J by 1 base, with 17 bases between the two germline ends. In nucleotides, the CDR3 is TGCGCCAGCAGCTTGGAAATGGAGGACTTAAATTCCTACAATGAGCAGTTCTTC. Translated, it gives CASSLEMEDLNSYNEQFF.

This clonotype was seen a few times. The gene calls are TRBV7-9 and TRBJ2-3; 10 nucleotides line up with TRBD2. The V gene's germline CDR1 is SEHNR and CDR2 FQNEAQ (reference sequence). CDR3 length: 15 amino acids. Losses at the gene ends were 5 bases for V and 3 bases for J; bases not matched to a gene: 5. CDR3 loop: CASSHSGRGTDTQYF. CDR3 DNA: TGTGCCAGCAGCCACAGCGGGAGGGGAACAGATACGCAGTATTTT.

This clonotype was observed a handful of times. J is TRBJ2-4 and V is TRBV2; a weak D match, TRBD1 (6 bases). Deletions cut 3 bases from V and 0 bases from J, with 18 bases between. The CDR3 has 18 residues. Germline CDR1 is SNHLY and CDR2 is FYNNEI. CDR3 nucleotide sequence: TGTGCCAGCAGTGAGGGGGCCTACTCGGTTGGAGCCAAAAACATTCAGTACTTC. This sequence encodes CASSEGAYSVGAKNIQYF.

In this sample, this clonotype turned up a few times. This chain uses TRBV27 with TRBJ2-7; 7 nucleotides match TRBD2. Trimming took 1 base from V and 6 from J; bases not matched to a gene: 3. This CDR3 is 13 amino acids long. Per the germline V gene, CDR1 is MNHEY and CDR2 is SMNVEV (reference sequence). This chain's CDR3 is CASSLLGGTEQYF. The CDR3, as DNA: TGTGCCAGCAGTTTATTGGGGGGGACCGAGCAGTACTTC.

This sequence joins TRBV6-5 and TRBJ2-7; 13 bases are a match to TRBD2. This CDR3 comprises 18 residues. CDR1 and CDR2 (germline): MNHEY, SVGAGI. The V gene end was trimmed by 0 bases and the J gene end by 5 bases; junction bases not matched to a gene: 10. CDR3 DNA: TGTGCCAGCAGTTACTCGATGATTCGAACTAGCGGGAGGGACGAGCAGTACTTC. Translation gives CASSYSMIRTSGRDEQYF.

This clonotype came up a few times. The chain couples TRBV15 to TRBJ2-1, with 8 bases matching TRBD1. This CDR3 is built from 14 residues. V gave up 8 bases and J gave up 5 bases; unmatched junction bases: 8. Germline values: CDR1 LNHNV, CDR2 YYDKDF (reference sequence). As DNA, the CDR3 is TGTGCCACCGGGTTCCGGGACAGGCACAATGAGCAGTTCTTC. Its translation: CATGFRDRHNEQFF.

This clonotype turned up a few times. The CDR3 sequence is CATSPQGGKETQYF. The CDR3 DNA follows: TGTGCCACCAGCCCACAGGGAGGGAAAGAGACCCAGTACTTC. The genes are TRBV15 and TRBJ2-5; D possibly corresponds to TRBD2 (7 bases). Germline V gene data show CDR1 as LNHNV and CDR2 as YYDKDF (reference sequence). V lost 5 bases and J 3 bases, leaving 13 bases between the germline ends. The CDR3 has 14 residues.

J is TRBJ2-7 and V is TRBV14, with D perhaps matching TRBD2 (5 bases). V gave up 1 base and J gave up 3 bases, with 13 bases separating them. CDR3 length equals 15 residues. The V gene's germline CDR1 is SGHDN and CDR2 FVKESK. CDR3 in DNA: TGTGCCAGCAGCCAAGGACTATCCCCTAACTACGAGCAGTACTTC. It codes for CASSQGLSPNYEQYF.

The CDR3 protein is CASSRYRGLQGETQYF. In DNA, the CDR3 is TGTGCCAGTAGCAGGTACAGGGGGCTACAAGGGGAGACCCAGTACTTC. The chain employs TRBV3-1 and TRBJ2-5, with TRBD1 matching over 9 bases. Germline assignment: CDR1 LGHDT and CDR2 YNNKEL (reference sequence). V shed 9 bases, J shed 5 bases, and the junction held 16 bases outside the gene matches. The CDR3 spans 16 residues.

V usage is TRBV10-3 and J usage is TRBJ2-5; 10 bases align to TRBD2. J lost 5 bases, V lost 5 bases, and 8 bases had no gene match. Per germline, CDR1 ENHRY and CDR2 SYGVKD. This CDR3 has 15 residues. CDR3 nucleotides: TGTGCCATCAGTCCCAGCGGGGGGGCCGGGGAGACCCAGTACTTC. This gives the protein CAISPSGGAGETQYF.

This chain connects TRBV20-1 to TRBJ2-3, with 11 bases identical to TRBD2. The CDR3 has 16 amino acids. From germline, CDR1 is DFQATT and CDR2 SNEGSKA (reference sequence). J was trimmed by 0 bases and V by 5 bases; bases with no gene match: 7. The CDR3 protein is CSASGTSGSSTDTQYF. CDR3 sequence (DNA): TGCAGTGCTTCCGGGACTAGCGGCTCTAGCACAGATACGCAGTATTTT.

This clonotype was detected only a few times. V gene TRBV2 combines with J gene TRBJ1-4; tentative D call: TRBD1 (6 bases). V lost 10 bases and J lost 6, with 18 bases in between. The CDR3 is made up of 14 amino acids. Looked up from germline, CDR1 is SNHLY and CDR2 is FYNNEI. CDR3 bases: TGTGCCATCTCGTACGTGAGGGGGGATGAAAAACTGTTTTTT. Residues: CAISYVRGDEKLFF.

In this sample, this clonotype turned up a few times. The genes are TRBV5-1 and TRBJ2-5; the D gene is possibly TRBD1 (6 bases). The CDR3 has 14 residues. Germline V gene lookup returns CDR1 SGHRS and CDR2 YFSETQ. Trimming stripped 2 bases from V and 2 bases from J, with 10 bases between. CDR3 DNA sequence: TGCGCCAGCAGCTTTTGGACAGAGCAAGAGACCCAGTACTTC. As protein: CASSFWTEQETQYF. The full variable domain, completed using reference TRBV5-1 and TRBJ2-5, is KAGVTQTPRYLIKTRGQQVTLSCSPISGHRSVSWYQQTPGQGLQFLFEYFSETQRNKGNFPGRFSGRQFSNSRSEMNVSTLELGDSALYLCASSFWTEQETQYFGPGTRLLVL.

CDR3 DNA: TGTGCCAGCAGCTTAGACGGGCCAGGGGATCAGCCCCAGCATTTT. As protein: CASSLDGPGDQPQHF. The chain has TRBV7-9 and TRBJ1-5; D is possibly TRBD1 (6 bases). V lost 1 base to trimming and J lost 5 bases, with 12 bases between them. CDR1 and CDR2 from the germline V gene are SEHNR and FQNEAQ (reference sequence). This CDR3 has 15 residues.

This clonotype was recorded many times. The genes are TRBV12-3 or TRBV12-4 and TRBJ2-5; no reliable D call. V was shortened by 4 bases and J by 2 bases, with 8 bases between the two germline ends. The CDR3 has 13 residues. The CDR3 DNA reads TGTGCCAGCAGTTGGACGCATCAAGAGACCCAGTACTTC. Translated: CASSWTHQETQYF.

As regards this clonotype: One end of the junction varies from germline; a read error may be responsible. The chain is built from TRBV7-6 and TRBJ1-1; possibly TRBD1 for D (6 bases). Germline V CDR1 and CDR2: SGHVS, FNYEAQ. The CDR3 loop spans 15 amino acids. DNA of the CDR3: TGTGCCAGCAGCTCCCCCGGGAGGGGGAACGCTGAAGCTTTCTTT. Protein sequence: CASSSPGRGNAEAFF.

The table lists this clonotype with many counts. The V gene is TRBV7-2, the J gene TRBJ1-1, with D hard to call. CDR1 SGHTA and CDR2 FQGNSA come from the germline V gene. V was clipped by 3 bases and J by 1 base, with 3 bases between them. The CDR3 is 12 amino acids. CDR3 sequence (DNA): TGTGCCAGCAGCTTGACGAACACTGAAGCTTTCTTT. Its translation is CASSLTNTEAFF.

The chain combines TRBV20-1 with TRBJ1-1, with TRBD1 as a possible D gene (6 bases). Looked up from germline, CDR1 is DFQATT and CDR2 is SNEGSKA (reference sequence). V was shortened by 1 base and J by 7 bases, with 10 bases between the two germline ends. The CDR3 contains 12 residues. The CDR3 DNA reads as TGCAGTGCTAGAGCTTACAGGGATGAAGCTTTCTTT. Translation: CSARAYRDEAFF.

This clonotype was counted ten times or more. V gene TRBV20-1 combines with J gene TRBJ1-5; D gene uncertain. V was shortened by 1 base and J by 7 bases, with 5 bases between the two germline ends. The germline V gene has CDR1 DFQATT and CDR2 SNEGSKA (reference sequence). The CDR3 length is 11 residues. CDR3 amino acids: CSARAGQPQHF. DNA for the CDR3: TGCAGTGCTAGAGCGGGGCAGCCCCAGCATTTT.

This chain joins TRBV2 and TRBJ2-1, with TRBD2 as a possible D gene (5 bases). The germline V gene encodes CDR1 SNHLY and CDR2 FYNNEI. The V end was cut by 8 bases, the J end by 5 bases, with 16 bases between. This CDR3 is 14 amino acids long. The CDR3 region is CASPLGSDNNEQFF. CDR3 nucleotide sequence: TGTGCCAGCCCGCTTGGTAGCGACAACAATGAGCAGTTCTTC.

This chain links TRBV18 with TRBJ2-7; 8 bases are a match to TRBD2. J was trimmed by 0 bases and V by 3 bases; bases with no gene match: 7. CDR3 length: 16 amino acids. Germline CDR1 and CDR2: KGHSH and LQKENI. The chain's CDR3 is CASSPRLAFSSYEQYF. The CDR3 nucleotides are TGTGCCAGCTCACCCCGACTAGCGTTTAGCTCCTACGAGCAGTACTTC.

The rearrangement joins TRBV11-1 to TRBJ2-2; 10 bases are shared with TRBD1. CDR1 and CDR2 (germline): SGHAT, FQDESV (reference sequence). The V gene end was trimmed by 5 bases and the J gene end by 7 bases; junction bases not matched to a gene: 4. The CDR3 runs 14 residues. In DNA, the CDR3 is TGTGCCAGCAGCCGCCGGGACAGGGGCGGGGAGCTGTTTTTT. Its translation: CASSRRDRGGELFF. The whole variable domain, filled in from reference TRBV11-1 and TRBJ2-2, reads EAEVAQSPRYKITEKSQAVAFWCDPISGHATLYWYRQILGQGPELLVQFQDESVVDDSQLPKDRFSAERLKGVDSTLKIQPAELGDSAMYLCASSRRDRGGELFFGEGSRLTVL.

This clonotype has just a few counts. This chain joins TRBV7-2 and TRBJ1-6; D may be TRBD1 (6 bases). Trimming removed 1 base at V and 7 bases at J, with 14 bases between. This CDR3 has 16 residues. In germline, CDR1 is SGHTA, CDR2 FQGNSA. CDR3 loop: CASSLVRGGRNSPLHF. In nucleotides, the CDR3 is TGTGCCAGCAGCTTAGTAAGAGGGGGGCGAAATTCACCCCTCCACTTT.

This clonotype was seen more than once but under ten times. The rearrangement links TRBV5-4 to TRBJ1-2; TRBD1 is a possible D gene (6 bases). The CDR3 is made up of 16 amino acids. In germline, CDR1 is SGHNT, CDR2 YYREEE (reference sequence). V shed 4 bases and J shed 0 bases, with 16 bases lying between them. The CDR3 nucleotides are TGTGCCAGCAGCGACATCCGGGGGCTAGCTAACTATGGCTACACCTTC. This sequence encodes CASSDIRGLANYGYTF.

Only a few counts were recorded for this clonotype. V is TRBV11-2 and J is TRBJ2-5; D gene ambiguous. With 6 bases removed from V and 5 bases from J, the gap between germline ends came to 16 bases. CDR3 size: 14 residues. CDR1 is SGHAT, CDR2 FQNNGV, per germline. The CDR3 loop reads CASSFYPRGETQYF. For the CDR3, the DNA is TGTGCCAGCAGTTTCTATCCGCGAGGCGAGACCCAGTACTTC.